Listed here are 10 T cell receptor beta chains from one sample, sequenced in a study of cytomegalovirus exposure and HLA in healthy donors. The PCR made use of 60 Vbeta and 13 Jbeta primers. The protocol was immunoSEQ multiplex PCR, while the TCRdb copy is restricted to in-frame clones and leaves out a portion. The data contain roughly 120,000 clones, 70% to 80% of them singletons. Source material: PBMCs. The receptors originated from a man over 45 in good health and CMV-seropositive.

The chain has TRBV5-6 and TRBJ2-7, with a weak D call TRBD2 (5 bases). In germline, CDR1 is SGHDT, CDR2 YYEEEE. V lost 2 bases, J lost 2 bases, and 11 bases lay in between. This CDR3 region has 14 residues. Here the CDR3 reads CASSFRTLAYEQYF. CDR3 nucleotides: TGTGCCAGCAGCTTCAGGACTTTGGCCTACGAGCAGTACTTC.

This chain joins TRBV5-6 and TRBJ2-7; TRBD1 matches 9 bases. J gave up 6 bases and V 2 bases, and 6 bases lay outside the gene matches. Germline V lookup: CDR1 SGHDT, CDR2 YYEEEE. CDR3 length: 14 amino acids. The CDR3 is CASSFGTGLAEQYF. As DNA, the CDR3 is TGTGCCAGCAGCTTTGGGACAGGGTTGGCCGAGCAGTACTTC.

This clone was seen only a few times. This chain links TRBV6-1 with TRBJ1-2; 9 bases map to TRBD1. V shed 5 bases, J shed 4 bases, and the junction held 2 bases outside the gene matches. Germline-derived CDR1 and CDR2 are MNHNS and SASEGT. This CDR3 spans 13 amino acids. The DNA for the CDR3 is TGTGCCAGCAGTACAGGGGGCGGCTATGGCTACACCTTC. This sequence encodes CASSTGGGYGYTF.

J is TRBJ2-2 and V is TRBV5-1; possible D gene TRBD1, 6 bases. Germline-derived CDR1 and CDR2 are SGHRS and YFSETQ. V was trimmed by 0 bases and J by 6 bases, leaving 6 bases between them. The CDR3 covers 13 residues. CDR3 bases: TGCGCCAGCAGCTTGGGGGGGCCCGGGGAGCTGTTTTTT. Translation gives CASSLGGPGELFF.

V gene TRBV28 combines with J gene TRBJ2-1, with D tentatively TRBD1 (5 bases). Trimming shortened V by 11 bases and J by 5 bases, and 19 bases separated the two germline ends. The CDR3 contains 14 residues. Germline V lookup: CDR1 MDHEN, CDR2 SYDVKM. The CDR3 nucleotides read TGTGCCTTAGGGGTCTCTCTGGGCCACAATGAGCAGTTCTTC. Its translation is CALGVSLGHNEQFF.

V usage is TRBV7-9 and J usage is TRBJ2-4; tentatively, D is TRBD1 (5 bases). Trimming removed 7 bases from V and 11 bases from J, with 12 bases in between. This CDR3 has 11 residues. Germline V CDR1 and CDR2: SEHNR, FQNEAQ (reference sequence). The CDR3 loop is CASTGAFVQYF. The DNA of the CDR3 is TGTGCCAGCACTGGGGCCTTCGTTCAGTACTTC.

The chain is built from TRBV7-2 and TRBJ2-7; 11 positions match TRBD2. Trimming removed 1 base from V and 1 base from J; junction bases left unmatched: 6. The CDR3 contains 17 residues. Germline V gene lookup returns CDR1 SGHTA and CDR2 FQGNSA. The CDR3 loop is CASSLDSGGALSYEQYF. The CDR3 coding sequence is TGTGCCAGCAGCTTAGATAGCGGGGGGGCGCTTTCCTACGAGCAGTACTTC.

The chain is built from TRBV7-9 and TRBJ2-5; 8 bases line up with TRBD1. Trimming removed 6 bases from V and 2 bases from J; junction bases left unmatched: 2. This CDR3 spans 13 amino acids. From germline, CDR1 is SEHNR and CDR2 FQNEAQ (reference sequence). The CDR3 DNA sequence: TGTGCCAGCAGAGACAGGGGTCAAGAGACCCAGTACTTC. The encoded protein is CASRDRGQETQYF.

The chain couples TRBV28 to TRBJ2-5, with a weak D call TRBD2 (5 bases). The DNA end favors TRBJ2-7, so the J call may be wrong. Germline CDR1 is MDHEN and CDR2 is SYDVKM. CDR3 length: 14 amino acids. CDR3 nucleotides: TGTGCCAGCACCTTCCCGGGAAGGCCCTACGAGCAGTACTTC. This encodes CASTFPGRPYEQYF.

This chain links TRBV6-6 with TRBJ2-2, with D perhaps matching TRBD2 (6 bases). The length of the CDR3 is 16 residues. Trimming removed 7 bases at V and 2 bases at J, with 17 bases between. The V gene's germline CDR1 is MNHNY and CDR2 SVGAGI (reference sequence). The CDR3 DNA reads as TGTGCCAGCACTGGGACTTCTACCGCTAACACCGGGGAGCTGTTTTTT. Translated, it gives CASTGTSTANTGELFF.